The T cell receptor (beta chain) described here comes from a study of T cell responses to AZD1222 COVID-19 vaccine. About the study: Doses given second, at about 4 or about 12 weeks, were pooled. General study findings and limits: Most donors were white British, females outnumbered males, and clonal diversity was possibly underestimated. Only a handful of AZD1222 recipients were seropositive at baseline.

Germline lookup yields CDR1 LNHDA and CDR2 SQIVND (reference sequence). Trimming took 9 bases from V and 7 from J; bases not matched to a gene: 7. The CDR3 runs to 14 residues. About this clone itself: The antigen remains undetermined.

Using immunoSEQ multiplex PCR, the repertoire was profiled, and TCRdb retains in-frame clones only, with some absent. The table lists tens of thousands of clones, 75% to 90% of them singletons. The chain is built from TRBV19 and TRBJ1-6; TRBD1 agrees at 9 bases. The TCR originated in an adult in good health. The sequencing here drew on peripheral blood, taken on day 0 of AZD1222 vaccination. CDR3 loop: CASTNRGQNSPLHF. For the CDR3, the DNA is TGTGCCAGCACGAACAGGGGGCAGAATTCACCCCTCCACTTT.